These T cell receptor beta chains were read from a single sample in a study of regulatory T cells in long-lasting Graves disease. From the multiplex PCR reads, TCRdb called clonotypes with MiXCR, one entry per CDR3 protein. Of approximately 350,000 distinct CDR3 sequences in the sample, 12% were seen once. These data were also filed under a second study, of T cells in Graves' hyperthyroidism and ophthalmopathy.

The sequencing used peripheral blood mononuclear cells (PBMCs), collected at new diagnosis, from a patient treated with antithyroid drugs. The source of these receptors is a woman aged 18-30 years with Graves disease. CDR3s include the opening cysteine and the closing phenylalanine or tryptophan. The order of the fields is J gene, clone size, V gene, D gene, CDR3 DNA, CDR3 protein. A D gene is named only where the DNA matches it firmly. Only part of the rows carry a size: once, few, many, or a class if the clone is expanded.

TRBJ2-7 many TRBV6-9 TRBD2 TGTGCCAGCAGTTACTCTCTAGCGGCGACCTCCTACGAGCAGTACTTC CASSYSLAATSYEQYF
TRBJ2-3 many TRBV11-3 TRBD2 TGTGCCAGCAGCACTAGCGGAGGCTACACAGATACGCAGTATTTT CASSTSGGYTDTQYF
TRBJ2-1 many TRBV12-3/TRBV12-4 - TGTGCCAGCAGTTCGACCAGGGATACCTACAATGAGCAGTTCTTC CASSSTRDTYNEQFF
TRBJ1-1 many TRBV28 - TGTGCCAGCAGTTCCTCTCCGGGGGACGAAGCTTTCTTT CASSSSPGDEAFF
TRBJ1-2 - TRBV11-2 - TGCGCCAGCAGCCAGGGGATTTCTAACTATGGCTACACCTTC CASSQGISNYGYTF
TRBJ1-4 many TRBV12-3/TRBV12-4 - TGTGCCAGCGCAGCACGAAGAGGGCAGACGGATAATGAAAAACTGTTTTTT CASAARRGQTDNEKLFF
TRBJ2-2 many TRBV27 TRBD1 TGTGCCAGCAGTTCCCGGACAGGAGCTAGGGGCACCGGGGAGCTGTTTTTT CASSSRTGARGTGELFF
TRBJ2-7 - TRBV7-9 TRBD2 TGTGCCAGCAGCATCGGGACTAGCGGGTTCGAGCAGTACTTC CASSIGTSGFEQYF
TRBJ1-1 many TRBV6-1 - TGTGCCAGCAGTGGGGGGCTAATGAACACTGAAGCTTTCTTT CASSGGLMNTEAFF
TRBJ1-2 - TRBV7-8 - TGTGCCAGCAGCCCGACCCGAAGGGTCGGATATGGCTACACCTTC CASSPTRRVGYGYTF
TRBJ2-5 many TRBV27 - TGTGCCAGCAGTTTAGATCGGCGGATGGAGACCCAGTACTTC CASSLDRRMETQYF
TRBJ2-5 many TRBV2 - TGTGCCAGCAGTGTATCCCCAGGGTTAGACTTCGAGACCCAGTACTTC CASSVSPGLDFETQYF
TRBJ2-1 many TRBV12-3/TRBV12-4 - TGTGCCAGCGGTCCGTTTACCTACAATGAGCAGTTCTTC CASGPFTYNEQFF
TRBJ2-1 - TRBV5-1 TRBD1 TGCGCCAGCAGCTTAACGACAGGGGGCGACGAGCAGTTCTTC CASSLTTGGDEQFF
TRBJ1-1 many TRBV12-3/TRBV12-4 - TGTGCCACCAAACCCAAATGGAACACTGAAGCTTTCTTT CATKPKWNTEAFF
TRBJ1-1 many TRBV3-1 TRBD1 TGTGCCAGCAGCCTGGGACAGGGCGTCCCAAAACCGGACACTGAAGCTTTCTTT CASSLGQGVPKPDTEAFF
TRBJ2-1 many TRBV12-3/TRBV12-4 TRBD2 TGTGCCAGCAGTCGGGGGAGGGCTAGGCAGTTCTTC CASSRGRARQFF
TRBJ2-2 few TRBV3-1 - TGTGCCAGCAGCCACCGGTGGCGGGGTCCCGCCGGGGAGCTGTTTTTT CASSHRWRGPAGELFF